A selection of T cell receptor beta chains follows, all from one sample in a study of T cells in Graves' hyperthyroidism and ophthalmopathy. TCRdb ran MiXCR on the multiplex PCR reads and lists one entry per CDR3 protein. The table lists approximately 610,000 distinct CDR3 sequences, approximately 14% of them singletons. Input material: blood. These receptors were taken from a middle-aged woman with Graves' ophthalmopathy. Both conserved end residues are part of each CDR3. The D gene is left open where the match is weak. Not every row has a clone size; where given, it reads once, few, many or a size class.

>NA|TRBD2|TRBV6-2/TRBV6-3|TRBJ2-7
CASRGDSGSSYEQYF
TGTGCCAGCAGAGGCGATAGCGGGAGCTCCTACGAGCAGTACTTC
>NA|NA|TRBV28|TRBJ2-7
CASSESTLAYEQYF
TGTGCCAGCAGCGAGTCCACCCTAGCCTACGAGCAGTACTTC
>many|NA|TRBV7-2|TRBJ1-2
CASSLVVADPYGYTF
TGTGCCAGCAGCTTAGTGGTGGCGGACCCCTATGGCTACACCTTC
>many|NA|TRBV28|TRBJ2-7
CASRGRGTETYEQYF
TGTGCCAGCAGGGGTCGGGGGACAGAGACCTACGAGCAGTACTTC
>many|TRBD1|TRBV30|TRBJ2-7
CAWMGQGVEQYF
TGTGCCTGGATGGGACAGGGGGTCGAGCAGTACTTC
>many|NA|TRBV2|TRBJ1-6
CASSFTRDNNSPLHF
TGTGCCAGCAGCTTTACCCGGGACAATAATTCACCCCTCCACTTT
>many|NA|TRBV29-1|TRBJ2-7
CSVRASGNSYEQYF
TGCAGCGTCAGAGCGTCAGGGAACTCCTACGAGCAGTACTTC
>NA|NA|TRBV7-2|TRBJ1-5
CASSLAGGGGRRNQPQHF
TGTGCCAGCAGCTTAGCGGGAGGAGGGGGGCGCAGGAATCAGCCCCAGCATTTT
>NA|NA|TRBV12-3/TRBV12-4|TRBJ1-1
CASLAPEGTEAFF
TGTGCCAGCCTGGCCCCAGAGGGCACTGAAGCTTTCTTT
>many|NA|TRBV12-3/TRBV12-4|TRBJ1-2
CASSGANYGYTF
TGTGCCAGCAGTGGAGCTAACTATGGCTACACCTTC
>many|NA|TRBV28|TRBJ2-5
CASSESGGRVRETQYF
TGTGCCAGCAGTGAAAGTGGGGGACGGGTGAGAGAGACCCAGTACTTC
>many|NA|TRBV27|TRBJ1-1
CASSLQKRDTEAFF
TGTGCCAGCAGTTTACAGAAAAGGGATACTGAAGCTTTCTTT
>few|NA|TRBV20-1|TRBJ1-2
CSASLARDRGYGYTF
TGCAGTGCTAGCCTAGCCCGGGACCGGGGCTATGGCTACACCTTC
>many|NA|TRBV20-1|TRBJ2-6
CSATSGSGANVLTF
TGCAGTGCAACCTCAGGGTCTGGGGCCAACGTCCTGACTTTC
>many|NA|TRBV6-2/TRBV6-3|TRBJ2-7
CASLPYGGSYEQYF
TGTGCCAGCCTCCCTTACGGCGGATCCTACGAGCAGTACTTC
>NA|TRBD2|TRBV7-2|TRBJ2-7
CASSPQAGLAGPQYF
TGTGCCAGCAGTCCCCAAGCGGGGCTAGCGGGTCCTCAGTACTTC
>many|TRBD1|TRBV12-3/TRBV12-4|TRBJ1-3
CASSPNRGTGNTIYF
TGTGCCAGCAGTCCCAACAGGGGAACTGGAAACACCATATATTTT
>many|TRBD2|TRBV28|TRBJ2-2
CAAKRELSGELFF
TGTGCCGCCAAGCGGGAGCTCTCCGGGGAGCTGTTTTTT
>many|NA|TRBV7-2|TRBJ1-5
CASSLNEGSKPQHF
TGTGCCAGCAGCTTAAACGAGGGCTCGAAGCCCCAGCATTTT
>NA|NA|TRBV9|TRBJ2-1
CASSVVTAYNEQFF
TGTGCCAGCAGCGTAGTAACAGCGTACAATGAGCAGTTCTTC
>few|TRBD2|TRBV20-1|TRBJ2-3
CSTTSESGTDTQYF
TGCAGCACTACTAGCGAAAGTGGTACAGATACGCAGTATTTT
>many|NA|TRBV6-1|TRBJ1-1
CASSEIGMNTEAFF
TGTGCCAGCAGTGAAATCGGCATGAACACTGAAGCTTTCTTT
>NA|NA|TRBV5-1|TRBJ2-3
CASSFSGTLADTQYF
TGCGCCAGCAGCTTTTCAGGGACTTTGGCAGATACGCAGTATTTT
>NA|NA|TRBV12-3/TRBV12-4|TRBJ1-2
CASSFRRELSGYTF
TGTGCCAGCAGTTTTCGTCGGGAGTTAAGTGGCTACACCTTC
>many|NA|TRBV6-2/TRBV6-3|TRBJ1-1
CASSYVGRPMNTEAFF
TGTGCCAGCAGTTACGTTGGACGCCCCATGAACACTGAAGCTTTCTTT
>many|NA|TRBV11-2|TRBJ1-2
CASSATQGNYGYTF
TGTGCCAGCAGCGCGACCCAGGGGAACTATGGCTACACCTTC
>few|NA|TRBV4-2|TRBJ1-5
CASSQDAGQSVRPQHF
TGTGCCAGCAGCCAAGACGCGGGCCAGTCGGTTCGGCCCCAGCATTTT
>many|NA|TRBV7-6|TRBJ2-1
CASSPVGTGEQFF
TGTGCCAGCAGCCCGGTGGGTACGGGCGAGCAGTTCTTC
>many|NA|TRBV12-3/TRBV12-4|TRBJ2-2
CASLEQGNTGELFF
TGTGCCAGTCTGGAACAGGGGAACACCGGGGAGCTGTTTTTT
>many|TRBD1|TRBV6-1|TRBJ2-5
CASSADRDRETQYF
TGTGCCAGCAGTGCCGACAGGGATAGAGAGACCCAGTACTTC
>many|NA|TRBV7-2|TRBJ1-5
CASSPRLYQPQHF
TGTGCCAGCAGCCCTAGACTGTACCAGCCCCAGCATTTT
>many|TRBD2|TRBV28|TRBJ2-7
CASSLSGRAVDYEQYF
TGTGCCAGCAGTTTAAGCGGGAGGGCCGTCGACTACGAGCAGTACTTC
>few|NA|TRBV11-2|TRBJ2-7
CASSTVRTEVYEQYF
TGTGCCAGCAGCACCGTACGGACAGAAGTTTACGAGCAGTACTTC
>many|NA|TRBV4-1|TRBJ2-7
CASSQEWGTYEQYF
TGCGCCAGCAGCCAAGAGTGGGGAACCTACGAGCAGTACTTC
>few|TRBD1|TRBV7-2|TRBJ2-4
CASSTEQGAKNIQYF
TGTGCCAGCAGCACCGAACAGGGGGCCAAGAACATTCAGTACTTC
>few|NA|TRBV19|TRBJ1-6
CASSGTNNSPLHF
TGTGCCAGTAGTGGGACAAATAATTCACCCCTCCACTTT
>few|NA|TRBV4-1|TRBJ1-2
CASSQGRVGGYTF
TGCGCCAGCAGCCAAGGGAGGGTCGGGGGCTACACCTTC
>many|TRBD2|TRBV28|TRBJ2-2
CASSAIAGERTGELFF
TGTGCCAGCAGTGCAATAGCGGGAGAGAGAACCGGGGAGCTGTTTTTT
>many|TRBD1|TRBV11-2|TRBJ2-7
CASSPGGGLSYEQYF
TGTGCCAGCAGCCCAGGGGGTGGACTCTCCTACGAGCAGTACTTC